Listed below are T cell receptor beta chains from one sample, sequenced in a study of shared clonotypes between healthy human individuals. Sequencing used immunoSEQ multiplex PCR; TCRdb keeps in-frame clones, though not all of them. Counted here are 2,100,000 or so clones, around 95% occurring once; the ten biggest clones make up 0.13%. Sequencing was done on a sample of naive CD4+ T cells sorted from blood. These receptors were collected from a man younger than 30 in good health. Each CDR3 is given with its conserved first and last residue. The D gene is left open where the match is weak. Clone size is stated in some rows and not others, as once, few, many or a class when expanded.

V gene,D gene,J gene,clone size,CDR3 DNA,CDR3 protein
TRBV2,TRBD2,TRBJ2-5,-,TGTGCCAGCAGTTATAGCGGGAGTTTGGGAGAGACCCAGTACTTC,CASSYSGSLGETQYF
TRBV27,TRBD1,TRBJ1-2,-,TGTGCCAGCAGTTCCTCACAGGGGGCGTATGGCTACACCTTC,CASSSSQGAYGYTF
TRBV15,-,TRBJ1-6,-,TGTGCCACCAGCAGAGTTTTGGGAGGGATTAATTCACCCCTCCACTTT,CATSRVLGGINSPLHF
TRBV27,-,TRBJ1-2,-,TGTGCCAGCAGTTCCCCGGGAGGGGACTATGGCTACACCTTC,CASSSPGGDYGYTF
TRBV2,-,TRBJ2-5,-,TGTGCCAGCAGTGTGAAAGGGGGAGAGACCCAGTACTTC,CASSVKGGETQYF
TRBV7-9,-,TRBJ1-4,-,TGTGCCAGCAGCTTAGAGGCAGGGTGGACTAATGAAAAACTGTTTTTT,CASSLEAGWTNEKLFF
TRBV29-1,-,TRBJ2-3,-,TGCAGCGTTGCGCGGGGCAGAGGAGATACGCAGTATTTT,CSVARGRGDTQYF
TRBV7-8,-,TRBJ2-7,once,TGTGCCAGCAGCTCGCGCATCCGGGACCGGCTCTCCTACGAGCAGTACTTC,CASSSRIRDRLSYEQYF
TRBV19,-,TRBJ2-2,-,TGTGCCAGCACTAACACCGGGGAGCTGTTTTTT,CASTNTGELFF
TRBV2,-,TRBJ2-7,-,TGTGCCAGCAGAGCAGCCTCCCTGCAGGCCGGAGACTTC,CASRAASLQAGDF
TRBV28,-,TRBJ1-4,-,TGTGCCAGCGGGGGAGAAGCTCTCGGTGAAAAACTGTTTTTT,CASGGEALGEKLFF
TRBV7-9,-,TRBJ1-1,-,TGTGCCAGCAGCTTAGTCGAGGGGAAATCTGAAGCTTTCTTT,CASSLVEGKSEAFF
TRBV7-2,-,TRBJ1-6,-,TGTGCCAGCAGCTGGGGCAGTACATATAATTCACCCCTCCACTTT,CASSWGSTYNSPLHF
TRBV10-1,TRBD2,TRBJ2-7,-,TGCGCCAGCAGAGCAGGGCGGGAAAGAGCGGGAGCAGCTCGCGAGCAGTACTTC,CASRAGRERAGAAREQYF
TRBV7-9,-,TRBJ1-2,-,TGTGCCAGCAGCTTACTCGGGACGGCGGTTGGCTACACCTTC,CASSLLGTAVGYTF
TRBV18,TRBD2,TRBJ2-1,once,TGTGCCAGCTCACTCCTTCTAGCGGGTGTTTCCAATGAGCAGTTCTTC,CASSLLLAGVSNEQFF
TRBV10-3,-,TRBJ2-1,-,TGTGCCATCAGCGAACTAGGTCTAGGGAATGAGCAGTTCTTC,CAISELGLGNEQFF
TRBV30,-,TRBJ1-1,-,TGTGCCTGGAATTATCGATTTTCGGGGAACACTGAAGCTTTCTTT,CAWNYRFSGNTEAFF
TRBV30,-,TRBJ2-5,-,TGTGCCAGTCAAGGGCAGTCAGAGACCCAGTACTTC,CASQGQSETQYF
TRBV5-1,-,TRBJ1-1,-,TGCGCCAGCAGCTTGGACAGCACGAACACTGAAGCTTTCTTT,CASSLDSTNTEAFF
TRBV4-1,-,TRBJ1-1,once,TGCGCCAGCAGGAAATTAACAGCCAACACTGAAGCTTTCTTT,CASRKLTANTEAFF
TRBV6-1,-,TRBJ2-6,-,TGTGCCAGCAGTGAAGCGGGGGCTGGGGCCAACGTCCTGACTTTC,CASSEAGAGANVLTF
TRBV27,-,TRBJ2-7,-,TGTGCCAGCAGCAGGGCGTCCGAGCAGTACTTC,CASSRASEQYF
TRBV12-5,-,TRBJ1-2,-,TGTGCTAGTGGTTTGGAACGGGGGGCAAACTATGGCTACACCTTC,CASGLERGANYGYTF
TRBV2,TRBD2,TRBJ2-5,-,TGTGCCAGTTCTAGCGGGAACCAAGAGACCCAGTACTTC,CASSSGNQETQYF
TRBV9,-,TRBJ2-5,-,TGTGCCAGCAGCGTAGGCCTCCAAGAGACCCAGTACTTC,CASSVGLQETQYF
TRBV9,-,TRBJ2-7,once,TGTGCCAGCAGCGTAGATCTGGAGGGGAAGCAGTACTTC,CASSVDLEGKQYF
TRBV25-1,-,TRBJ1-1,-,TGTGCCAGCAGTCCTGCGCAGGGGCACACGGCTTTCTTT,CASSPAQGHTAFF
TRBV25-1,-,TRBJ2-2,once,TGTGCCAGCAGGAGACAGGGAGGCACCGGGGAGCTGTTTTTT,CASRRQGGTGELFF
TRBV5-1,-,TRBJ1-3,few,TGCGCCAGCAGCTTGGTGCAGGGCTCTGGAAACACCATATATTTT,CASSLVQGSGNTIYF
TRBV6-5,-,TRBJ1-6,-,TGTGCCAGCAGTTACTCGGGGATTTCACCCCTCCACTTT,CASSYSGISPLHF
TRBV28,TRBD1,TRBJ1-2,-,TGTGCCAGCAGTTTACCCGGGACAGGGGGTTCTCTAGGCTATGGCTACACCTTC,CASSLPGTGGSLGYGYTF
TRBV6-5,-,TRBJ1-2,-,TGTGCCAGCAGTTACTCGATGTGGGCAGGGAATGGCTACACCTTC,CASSYSMWAGNGYTF
TRBV30,TRBD2,TRBJ2-3,-,TGTGCCTGGAGTTCTGCTAGCGGGAGTACAGATACGCAGTATTTT,CAWSSASGSTDTQYF
TRBV28,TRBD1,TRBJ1-1,-,TGTGCCAGCAAAGGACAGGGGGCGAACACTGAAGCTTTCTTT,CASKGQGANTEAFF
TRBV10-2,-,TRBJ1-5,-,TGCGCCAGCGTTGGAGGGAGCACTTCCAATCAGCCCCAGCATTTT,CASVGGSTSNQPQHF
TRBV4-3,-,TRBJ2-6,-,TGCGCCAGCAGCCAAGACCCAGGGGCTGGGGCCAACGTCCTGACTTTC,CASSQDPGAGANVLTF
TRBV19,-,TRBJ1-2,-,TGTGCCAGTAGTATCGAAGCGGGCCGGGGCTATGGCTACACCTTC,CASSIEAGRGYGYTF
TRBV30,-,TRBJ2-7,-,TGTGCCTCCGGACAGTCGTTCTACGAGCAGTACTTC,CASGQSFYEQYF
TRBV6-6,TRBD1,TRBJ1-2,-,TGTGCCAGCAGTTTCCCGGGACAGGGGAGCTATGGCTACACCTTC,CASSFPGQGSYGYTF
TRBV19,-,TRBJ1-2,-,TGTGCCAGTAGTAAGGAGGGAGTCGATGGCTACACCTTC,CASSKEGVDGYTF
TRBV9,TRBD1,TRBJ2-2,-,TGTGCCAGCAGCGTATTGGGACAGCGTAACACCGGGGAGCTGTTTTTT,CASSVLGQRNTGELFF
TRBV27,TRBD1,TRBJ2-7,-,TGTGCCAGCAGTTTGTGGGACAGGCCCTACGAGCAGTACTTC,CASSLWDRPYEQYF
TRBV2,TRBD2,TRBJ2-2,once,TGTGCCAGCAGCCGCAATAGCGGGGGACTAAACACCGGGGAGCTGTTTTTT,CASSRNSGGLNTGELFF
TRBV4-1,-,TRBJ1-2,-,TGCGCCAGCAGCGTAGGGACTTTCGCCTCCTATGGCTACACCTTC,CASSVGTFASYGYTF
TRBV11-2,-,TRBJ2-5,-,TGTGCCAGCAGCTTAGCATCGTGGGGGGGCGAGACCCAGTACTTC,CASSLASWGGETQYF
TRBV5-5,-,TRBJ1-5,-,TGTGCCAGCAGCTTGTTGGGCAGCCTTCAGCCCCAGCATTTT,CASSLLGSLQPQHF
TRBV7-9,TRBD1,TRBJ1-6,-,TGTGCCAGCAGCCTCGGACAGGGAGGGGGTAATTCACCCCTCCACTTT,CASSLGQGGGNSPLHF
TRBV29-1,TRBD2,TRBJ2-1,-,TGCAGCGTTGAAAAGCGGGAGTGGGGCAATGAGCAGTTCTTC,CSVEKREWGNEQFF
TRBV2,TRBD1,TRBJ1-1,-,TGTGCCAGTACGTTGACAGGGGCCATGAACACTGAAGCTTTCTTT,CASTLTGAMNTEAFF
TRBV28,-,TRBJ1-1,-,TGTGCCAGCAGTCCGGGAGATACAGGGTGGACTTTCTTT,CASSPGDTGWTFF
TRBV30,-,TRBJ1-5,-,TGTGCCTGGAGTAAACAGGGAGGCAATCAGCCCCAGCATTTT,CAWSKQGGNQPQHF
TRBV6-1,-,TRBJ1-5,once,TGTGCCAGCAGGAGGGGAGATCGGCGCAATCAGCCCCAGCATTTT,CASRRGDRRNQPQHF
TRBV7-2,-,TRBJ1-1,-,TGTGCCACCCACCGAGGGGGAGCTTTCTTT,CATHRGGAFF
TRBV7-2,-,TRBJ1-1,-,TGTGCCAGCAGCTTCTGGGCCGACCAGAACACTGAAGCTTTCTTT,CASSFWADQNTEAFF
TRBV6-1,TRBD2,TRBJ2-7,-,TGTGCCAGCTCTAGCGGGGCAGCTAGCTCCTACGAGCAGTACTTC,CASSSGAASSYEQYF
TRBV11-2,-,TRBJ2-5,-,TGTGCCAGCAGTAGTGGGGAGACCCAGTACTTC,CASSSGETQYF
TRBV2,-,TRBJ2-7,once,TGTGCCAGCAGGCCAGATCTCTCCTACGAGCAGTACTTC,CASRPDLSYEQYF
TRBV7-2,-,TRBJ2-5,-,TGTGCCAGCAGCTCACAACGGGGGAGACTAATCGAGACCCAGTACTTC,CASSSQRGRLIETQYF
TRBV19,-,TRBJ1-2,once,TGTGCCAGTACCGATTCAACAGGGAACTATGGCTACACCTTC,CASTDSTGNYGYTF